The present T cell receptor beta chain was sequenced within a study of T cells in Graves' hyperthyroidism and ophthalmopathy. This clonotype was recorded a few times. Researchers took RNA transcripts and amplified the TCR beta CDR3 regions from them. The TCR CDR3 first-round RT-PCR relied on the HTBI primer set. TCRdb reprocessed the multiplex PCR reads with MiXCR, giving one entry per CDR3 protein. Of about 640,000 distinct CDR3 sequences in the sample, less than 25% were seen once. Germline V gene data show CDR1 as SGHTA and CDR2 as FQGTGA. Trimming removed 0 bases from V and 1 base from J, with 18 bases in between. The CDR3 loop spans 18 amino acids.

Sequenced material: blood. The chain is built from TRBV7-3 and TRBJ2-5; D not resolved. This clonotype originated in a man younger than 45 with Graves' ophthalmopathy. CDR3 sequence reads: CASSLTKRQPLIQETQYF. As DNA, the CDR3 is TGTGCCAGCAGCTTAACGAAGAGGCAGCCGTTGATCCAAGAGACCCAGTACTTC. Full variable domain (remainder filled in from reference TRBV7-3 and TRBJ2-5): GAGVSQTPSNKVTEKGKYVELRCDPISGHTALYWYRQSLGQGPEFLIYFQGTGAADDSGLPNDRFFAVRPEGSVSTLKIQRTERGDSAVYLCASSLTKRQPLIQETQYFGPGTRLLVL.